Below are 21 T cell receptor beta chains sequenced from a single sample in a study of blood T cell repertoires in COVID-19. Only in-frame clones appear in the TCRdb table, and some are missing; sequencing was by immunoSEQ multiplex PCR. The table includes roughly 250,000 clones, 83% detected once. The sample consisted of PBMCs or T cells enriched from blood (not recorded which). The receptor source for this set is a woman aged 40 to 50 who had been exposed to COVID-19.

This sequence joins TRBV2 and TRBJ2-7; 9 bases line up with TRBD1. The junction had 11 bases not matched to a gene; V was cut back by 1 base and J by 4 bases. In germline, CDR1 is SNHLY, CDR2 FYNNEI. The CDR3 has 17 amino acids. The DNA of the CDR3 is TGTGCCAGCAGTGAAGATCGTGCGGGGACAGGGAGTTACGAGCAGTACTTC. Translation: CASSEDRAGTGSYEQYF.

The chain employs TRBV4-2 and TRBJ2-1; perhaps TRBD2 as D (5 bases). This CDR3 is 16 amino acids long. CDR1 and CDR2 (germline): LGHNA, YNFKEQ. V lost 0 bases to trimming and J lost 9 bases, with 18 bases between them. CDR3 amino acids: CASSQEVGVGVGEQFF. The CDR3 DNA reads as TGTGCCAGCAGCCAAGAAGTGGGTGTCGGGGTCGGTGAGCAGTTCTTC.

The V gene is TRBV19, the J gene TRBJ2-5, with D possibly being TRBD1 (6 bases). The CDR3 covers 17 residues. Germline CDR1 and CDR2: LNHDA and SQIVND (reference sequence). Trimming took 3 bases from V and 1 from J, leaving 18 bases between them. CDR3 sequence reads: CASSIHTGPLVQETQYF. The CDR3 nucleotides are TGTGCCAGTAGTATCCACACAGGGCCCTTGGTCCAAGAGACCCAGTACTTC.

V and J are TRBV18 and TRBJ1-1, with D uncertain. CDR3 length equals 13 residues. Trimming took off 4 bases at V and 5 bases at J, with 11 bases between the two ends. From germline, CDR1 is KGHSH and CDR2 LQKENI. The CDR3 DNA sequence: TGTGCCAGCTCACACGGGGAGTGGACTGAAGCTTTCTTT. Translated, it gives CASSHGEWTEAFF.

This clone was recorded a few times. Sequence at one end of the junction differs from germline and may be a read error. The chain recombines TRBV28 with TRBJ1-1; weak D call: TRBD1 (5 bases). Germline CDR1 and CDR2: MDHEN and SYDVKM. The length of the CDR3 is 12 residues. CDR3 protein: CAHGAGDTQAFF. CDR3 sequence (DNA): TGTGCCCATGGGGCAGGCGACACTCAAGCTTTCTTT.

This chain uses TRBV4-1 with TRBJ2-6; D ambiguous. Germline values: CDR1 MGHRA, CDR2 YSYEKL. The V gene lost 2 bases and the J gene lost 0 bases, with 11 bases spanning the gap. The length of the CDR3 is 17 residues. CDR3 in amino acids: CASSQTLYSSGANVLTF. CDR3 coding DNA: TGCGCCAGCAGCCAAACCCTCTATAGCTCTGGGGCCAACGTCCTGACTTTC.

This clone was observed a few times. The V and J genes are TRBV6-1 and TRBJ2-7; TRBD2 is a possible D gene (5 bases). Deletions cut 2 bases from V and 3 bases from J, with 14 bases between. The CDR3 consists of 15 residues. Looked up from germline, CDR1 is MNHNS and CDR2 is SASEGT. CDR3 sequence: CASSEIHSGFYEQYF. The CDR3, as DNA: TGTGCCAGCAGTGAAATCCATTCGGGGTTCTACGAGCAGTACTTC.

In its sample, this clone was seen once. The DNA of the CDR3 is TGTGCCAGCAAGGGGGACGGCAATAGCAATCAGCCCCAGCATTTT. Translated, it gives CASKGDGNSNQPQHF. The gene calls are TRBV2 and TRBJ1-5; D possibly corresponds to TRBD1 (6 bases). CDR3 size: 15 residues. Germline loops: CDR1 SNHLY, CDR2 FYNNEI. The V gene lost 7 bases and the J gene lost 0 bases, with 13 bases spanning the gap.

The sample holds a few counts of this clone. The rearrangement uses TRBV7-9 and TRBJ1-4; 7 nucleotides agree with TRBD1. This CDR3 contains 14 residues. V was pared by 5 bases and J by 10 bases, with 10 bases of the junction left unmatched. The germline gives CDR1 SEHNR, CDR2 FQNEAQ (reference sequence). This CDR3 is CASSTRQGRGKLFF. Written as DNA, the CDR3 is TGTGCCAGCAGCACCCGACAGGGTAGGGGAAAACTGTTTTTT.

The count of this clone is one. The chain uses TRBV6-5 and TRBJ2-7; D perhaps matches TRBD2 (5 bases). V lost 7 bases and J 6 bases, leaving 16 bases between the germline ends. Germline CDR1 and CDR2: MNHEY and SVGAGI. The CDR3 length is 13 residues. CDR3 nucleotide sequence: TGTGCCAGCAAAGAATCCCAAGGACTCGAGCAGTACTTC. The encoded protein is CASKESQGLEQYF.

This clone showed up just once. The rearrangement joins TRBV5-1 to TRBJ2-3; 10 nucleotides match TRBD1. V lost 4 bases to trimming and J lost 1 base; unmatched junction nucleotides: 3. The CDR3 totals 15 residues. Germline-derived CDR1 and CDR2 are SGHRS and YFSETQ. CDR3 residues: CASSIGQGGTDTQYF. CDR3 nucleotide sequence: TGCGCCAGCAGCATCGGACAGGGGGGCACAGATACGCAGTATTTT.

The count of this clone is one. V is TRBV11-2 and J is TRBJ1-4; 8 nucleotides agree with TRBD1. This CDR3 has 16 residues. CDR1 is SGHAT, CDR2 FQNNGV, per germline. V lost 1 base, J lost 3 bases, and 4 bases stayed unmatched. The DNA for the CDR3 is TGTGCCAGCAGCTTAGTCCAGGGGGCGTCTAATGAAAAACTGTTTTTT. Translation gives CASSLVQGASNEKLFF.

The rearrangement uses TRBV19 and TRBJ1-2; D is unclear. The V and J ends lost 5 bases and 2 bases respectively, with 15 bases between them. CDR1 and CDR2 from the germline V gene are LNHDA and SQIVND (reference sequence). CDR3 length: 15 residues. The CDR3 region has the DNA TGTGCCAGTAGTCCCCTCGGAGCAGCAAACTATGGCTACACCTTC. Translating gives CASSPLGAANYGYTF.

J is TRBJ2-5 and V is TRBV5-4; maybe TRBD2 (7 bases). CDR1 and CDR2 (germline): SGHNT, YYREEE (reference sequence). The CDR3 consists of 15 residues. V shed 4 bases and J shed 4 bases, with 17 bases lying between them. Here the CDR3 reads CASSPGGGGGETQYF. CDR3 DNA sequence: TGTGCCAGCAGCCCGGGGGGCGGGGGAGGAGAGACCCAGTACTTC.

The chain is built from TRBV6-4 and TRBJ2-2; D might be TRBD1 (6 bases). The CDR3 covers 14 residues. Germline CDR1 reads MRHNA; CDR2 reads SNTAGT. The V gene lost 5 bases and the J gene lost 0 bases, with 7 bases spanning the gap. The CDR3 protein is CASSRTANTGELFF. In DNA form, the CDR3 reads TGTGCCAGCAGTCGGACAGCGAACACCGGGGAGCTGTTTTTT.

The V gene is TRBV7-9, the J gene TRBJ1-1; TRBD1 is a possible D gene (5 bases). V dropped 2 bases and J dropped 2 bases, with 12 bases sitting between them. The CDR3 loop spans 15 amino acids. CDR1 is SEHNR and CDR2 is FQNEAQ in the germline V gene (reference sequence). The CDR3 spells CASSLRGAGNTEAFF. Written as DNA, the CDR3 is TGTGCCAGCAGCTTACGTGGGGCTGGCAACACTGAAGCTTTCTTT. The full variable domain, completed using reference TRBV7-9 and TRBJ1-1, is DTGVSQNPRHKITKRGQNVTFRCDPISEHNRLYWYRQTLGQGPEFLTYFQNEAQLEKSRLLSDRFSAERPKGSFSTLEIQRTEQGDSAMYLCASSLRGAGNTEAFFGQGTRLTVV.

CDR3 nucleotides: TGCGCCAGCAGCCCCGGGACAGTTAATGAAAAACTGTTTTTT. It is translated as CASSPGTVNEKLFF. The rearrangement joins TRBV5-1 to TRBJ1-4; 7 positions match TRBD1. Germline loops: CDR1 SGHRS, CDR2 YFSETQ. Losses at the gene ends were 4 bases for V and 4 bases for J; bases not matched to a gene: 4. The CDR3 sequence is 14 residues long. The full variable domain, completed using reference TRBV5-1 and TRBJ1-4, is KAGVTQTPRYLIKTRGQQVTLSCSPISGHRSVSWYQQTPGQGLQFLFEYFSETQRNKGNFPGRFSGRQFSNSRSEMNVSTLELGDSALYLCASSPGTVNEKLFFGSGTQLSVL.

This clone showed up just once. This rearrangement joins TRBV19 to TRBJ1-1; TRBD1 matches 8 bases. V lost 5 bases and J lost 4; bases outside the gene matches: 6. Germline CDR1 and CDR2: LNHDA and SQIVND (reference sequence). The CDR3 totals 14 residues. The CDR3 protein is CASSPPGGFTEAFF. CDR3 nucleotide sequence: TGTGCCAGTAGTCCCCCAGGGGGCTTCACTGAAGCTTTCTTT.

The rearrangement uses TRBV10-3 and TRBJ1-3; a possible D gene is TRBD1 (5 bases). The germline gives CDR1 ENHRY, CDR2 SYGVKD. Trimming cost V 0 bases and J 0 bases, with 9 bases left between them. CDR3 length equals 16 residues. The CDR3 bases are TGTGCCATCAGTGAGTCGGGGGGTTTCTCTGGAAACACCATATATTTT. Protein: CAISESGGFSGNTIYF.

V gene TRBV2 combines with J gene TRBJ1-3; D may be TRBD1 (5 bases). The germline CDR1 and CDR2 sequences are SNHLY and FYNNEI. Trimming removed 2 bases at V and 3 bases at J, with 11 bases between. This CDR3 has 15 amino acids. CDR3 protein: CASSERGFDGNTIYF. The CDR3 DNA reads TGTGCCAGCAGTGAAAGGGGATTCGATGGAAACACCATATATTTT.

This chain joins TRBV24-1 and TRBJ1-2; TRBD1 aligns across 7 bases. With V trimmed by 9 bases and J by 7 bases, 19 bases remained unmatched. Germline loops: CDR1 KGHDR, CDR2 SFDVKD. The CDR3 loop spans 16 amino acids. The CDR3 loop reads CATSSDATGLVGGYTF. CDR3 DNA sequence: TGTGCCACCTCCTCGGATGCGACAGGGTTGGTGGGTGGCTACACCTTC.